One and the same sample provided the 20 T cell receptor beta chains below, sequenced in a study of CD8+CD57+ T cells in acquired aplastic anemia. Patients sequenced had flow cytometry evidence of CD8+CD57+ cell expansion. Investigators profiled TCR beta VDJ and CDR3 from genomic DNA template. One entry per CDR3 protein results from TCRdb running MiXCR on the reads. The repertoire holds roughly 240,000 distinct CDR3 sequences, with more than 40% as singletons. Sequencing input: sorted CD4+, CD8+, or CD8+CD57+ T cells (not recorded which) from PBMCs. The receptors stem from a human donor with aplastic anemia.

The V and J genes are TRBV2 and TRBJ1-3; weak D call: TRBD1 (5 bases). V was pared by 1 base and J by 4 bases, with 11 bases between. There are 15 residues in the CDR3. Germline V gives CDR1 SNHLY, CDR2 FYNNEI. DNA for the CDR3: TGTGCCAGCAGTGAAGGGGCAGGGCTCGGAAACACCATATATTTT. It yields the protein CASSEGAGLGNTIYF. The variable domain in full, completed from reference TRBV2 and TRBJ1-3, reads EPEVTQTPSHQVTQMGQEVILRCVPISNHLYFYWYRQILGQKVEFLVSFYNNEISEKSEIFDDQFSVERPDGSNFTLKIRSTKLEDSAMYFCASSEGAGLGNTIYFGEGSWLTVV.

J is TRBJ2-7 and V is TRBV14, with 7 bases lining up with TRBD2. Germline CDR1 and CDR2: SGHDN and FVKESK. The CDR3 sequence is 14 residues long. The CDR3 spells CGTSVGAGSYEQYF. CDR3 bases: TGTGGCACCAGCGTGGGAGCGGGGTCCTACGAGCAGTACTTC.

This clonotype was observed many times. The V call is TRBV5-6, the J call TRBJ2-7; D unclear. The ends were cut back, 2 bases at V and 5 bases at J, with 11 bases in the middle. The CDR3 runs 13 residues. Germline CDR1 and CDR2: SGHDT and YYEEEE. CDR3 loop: CASSFGSVHEQYF. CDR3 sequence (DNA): TGTGCCAGCAGCTTCGGAAGCGTCCACGAGCAGTACTTC.

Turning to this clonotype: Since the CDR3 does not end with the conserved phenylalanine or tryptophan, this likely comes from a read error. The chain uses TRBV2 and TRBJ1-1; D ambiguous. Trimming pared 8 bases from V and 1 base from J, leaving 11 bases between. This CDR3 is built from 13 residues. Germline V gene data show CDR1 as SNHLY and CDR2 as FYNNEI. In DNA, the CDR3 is TGTGCCAGCGGCGCTACAGCGAACACTGAAGCTTTCTCT. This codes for CASGATANTEAFS.

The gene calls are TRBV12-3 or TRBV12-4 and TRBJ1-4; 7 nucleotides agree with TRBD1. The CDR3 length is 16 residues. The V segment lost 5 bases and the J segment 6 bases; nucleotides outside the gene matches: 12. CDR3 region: CASSRRQGTMDEKLFF. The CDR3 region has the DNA TGTGCCAGCAGTCGGAGACAGGGTACAATGGATGAAAAACTGTTTTTT.

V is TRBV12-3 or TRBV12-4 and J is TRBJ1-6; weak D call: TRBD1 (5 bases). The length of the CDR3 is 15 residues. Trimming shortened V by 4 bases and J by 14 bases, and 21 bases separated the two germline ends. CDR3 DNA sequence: TGTGCCAGCAGTTATTTGGTCAGGGAGCAATCAGCCCTCCACTTT. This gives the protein CASSYLVREQSALHF.

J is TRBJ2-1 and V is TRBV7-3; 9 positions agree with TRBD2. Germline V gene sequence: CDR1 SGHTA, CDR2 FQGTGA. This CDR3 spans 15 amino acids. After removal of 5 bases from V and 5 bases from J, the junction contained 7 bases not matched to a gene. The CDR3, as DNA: TGTGCCAGCAGCCGTAGCGGGGGCGGCCACAATGAGCAGTTCTTC. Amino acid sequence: CASSRSGGGHNEQFF.

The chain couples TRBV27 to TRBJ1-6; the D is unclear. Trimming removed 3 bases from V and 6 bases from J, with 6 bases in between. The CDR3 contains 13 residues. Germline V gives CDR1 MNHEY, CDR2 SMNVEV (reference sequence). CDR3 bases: TGTGCCAGCAGTTTTGGGCGTAATTCACCCCTCCACTTT. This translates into CASSFGRNSPLHF.

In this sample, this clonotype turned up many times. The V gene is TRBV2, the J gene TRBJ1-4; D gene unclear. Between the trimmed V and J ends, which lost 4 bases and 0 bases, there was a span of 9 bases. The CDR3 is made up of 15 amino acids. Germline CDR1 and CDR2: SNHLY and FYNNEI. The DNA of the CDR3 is TGTGCCAGCAGTGCTGGGGAATCAACTAATGAAAAACTGTTTTTT. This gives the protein CASSAGESTNEKLFF.

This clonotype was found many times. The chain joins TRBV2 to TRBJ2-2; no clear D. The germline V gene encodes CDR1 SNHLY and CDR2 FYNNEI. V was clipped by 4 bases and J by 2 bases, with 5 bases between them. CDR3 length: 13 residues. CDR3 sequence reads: CASSGRNTGELFF. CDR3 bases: TGTGCCAGCAGTGGAAGAAACACCGGGGAGCTGTTTTTT.

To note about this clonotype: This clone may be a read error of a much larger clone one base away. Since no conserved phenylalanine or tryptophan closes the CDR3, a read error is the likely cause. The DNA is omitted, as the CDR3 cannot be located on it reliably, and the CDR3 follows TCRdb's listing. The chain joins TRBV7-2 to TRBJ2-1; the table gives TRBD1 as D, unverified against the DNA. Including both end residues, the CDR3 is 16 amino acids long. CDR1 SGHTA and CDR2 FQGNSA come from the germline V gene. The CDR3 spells CASSLFTGLRGRQPFS.

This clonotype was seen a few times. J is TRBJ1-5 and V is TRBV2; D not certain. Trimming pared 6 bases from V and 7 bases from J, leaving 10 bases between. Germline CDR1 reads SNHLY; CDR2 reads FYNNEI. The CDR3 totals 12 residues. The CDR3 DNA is TGTGCCAGCAGCCTGGACGAGCAGCCCCAGCATTTT. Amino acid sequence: CASSLDEQPQHF.

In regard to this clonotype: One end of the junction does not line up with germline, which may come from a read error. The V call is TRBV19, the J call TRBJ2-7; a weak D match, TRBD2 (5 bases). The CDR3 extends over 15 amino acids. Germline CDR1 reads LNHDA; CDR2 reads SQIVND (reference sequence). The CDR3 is CTSSSVRAGSYEQYF. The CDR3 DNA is TGTACCAGTAGTTCCGTTAGGGCGGGCTCCTACGAGCAGTACTTC.

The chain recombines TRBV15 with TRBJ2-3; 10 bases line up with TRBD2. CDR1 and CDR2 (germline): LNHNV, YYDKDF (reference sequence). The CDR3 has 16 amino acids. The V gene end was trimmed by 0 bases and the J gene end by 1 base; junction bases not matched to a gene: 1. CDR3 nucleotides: TGTGCCACCAGCAGAGATAGCGGGGGGTGCACAGATACGCAGTATTTT. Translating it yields CATSRDSGGCTDTQYF.

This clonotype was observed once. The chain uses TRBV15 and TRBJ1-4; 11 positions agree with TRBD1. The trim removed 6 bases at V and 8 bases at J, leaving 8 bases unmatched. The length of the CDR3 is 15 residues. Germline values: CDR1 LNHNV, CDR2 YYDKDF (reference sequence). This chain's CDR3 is CATRLARDRGEKLFF. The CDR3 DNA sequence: TGTGCCACCAGGCTAGCAAGGGACAGGGGGGAAAAACTGTTTTTT.

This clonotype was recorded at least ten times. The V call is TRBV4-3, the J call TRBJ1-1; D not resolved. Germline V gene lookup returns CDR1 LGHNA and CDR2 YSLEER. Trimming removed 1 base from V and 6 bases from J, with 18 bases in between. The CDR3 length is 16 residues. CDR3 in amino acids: CASSQATGLPWAEAFF. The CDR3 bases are TGCGCCAGCAGCCAAGCAACGGGCCTCCCCTGGGCTGAAGCTTTCTTT.

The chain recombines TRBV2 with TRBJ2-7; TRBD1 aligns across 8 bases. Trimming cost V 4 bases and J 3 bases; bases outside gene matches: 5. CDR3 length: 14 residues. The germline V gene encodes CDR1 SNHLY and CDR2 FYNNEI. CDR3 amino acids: CASSALGQGYEQYF. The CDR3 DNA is TGTGCCAGCAGTGCGCTCGGACAGGGCTACGAGCAGTACTTC. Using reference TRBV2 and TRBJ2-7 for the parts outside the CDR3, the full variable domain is EPEVTQTPSHQVTQMGQEVILRCVPISNHLYFYWYRQILGQKVEFLVSFYNNEISEKSEIFDDQFSVERPDGSNFTLKIRSTKLEDSAMYFCASSALGQGYEQYFGPGTRLTVT.

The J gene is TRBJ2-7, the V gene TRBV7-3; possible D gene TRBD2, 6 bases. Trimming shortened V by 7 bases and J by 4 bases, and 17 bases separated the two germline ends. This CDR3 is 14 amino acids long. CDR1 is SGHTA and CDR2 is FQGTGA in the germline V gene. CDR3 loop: CASTPVGGSYEQYF. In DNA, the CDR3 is TGTGCCAGCACCCCGGTGGGGGGTTCGTACGAGCAGTACTTC.

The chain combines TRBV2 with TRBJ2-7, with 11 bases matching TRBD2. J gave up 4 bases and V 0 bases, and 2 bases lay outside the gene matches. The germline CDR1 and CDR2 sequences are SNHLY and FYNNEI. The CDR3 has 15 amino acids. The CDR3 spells CASSEALAGGYEQYF. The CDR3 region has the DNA TGTGCCAGCAGTGAAGCGCTAGCGGGAGGATACGAGCAGTACTTC.

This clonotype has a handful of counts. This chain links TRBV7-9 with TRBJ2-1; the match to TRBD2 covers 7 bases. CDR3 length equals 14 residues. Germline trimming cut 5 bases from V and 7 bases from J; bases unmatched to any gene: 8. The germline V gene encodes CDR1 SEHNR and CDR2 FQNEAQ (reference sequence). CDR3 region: CASSDPSRENEQFF. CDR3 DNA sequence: TGTGCCAGCAGCGACCCGTCGCGGGAGAATGAGCAGTTCTTC.